This T cell receptor beta chain was sequenced in a study of long-term antiretroviral therapy in people with HIV. This CDR3 has 16 amino acids. V shed 3 bases and J shed 2 bases, with 17 bases lying between them. The germline CDR1 and CDR2 sequences are MNHNS and SASEGT. This was the immunoSEQ v3.0 assay at survey level. Sequenced by immunoSEQ multiplex PCR; TCRdb stores in-frame clones only, minus some. The sample has approximately 26,000 clones, about 90% seen once. At least two post-ART and at least one pre-ART PBMC sample were available for each donor. The chain employs TRBV6-1 and TRBJ2-7; perhaps TRBD1 as D (6 bases). Material: unsorted PBMCs, obtained 1.8 years after starting antiretroviral therapy. This sequence was found in a woman between 18 and 29 years old with HIV. The CDR3, as DNA: TGTGCCAGCAGTGACAGGGGAGAACTTCCCACCTACGAGCAGTACTTC. It is translated as CASSDRGELPTYEQYF.